One and the same sample provided the 21 T cell receptor beta chains below, sequenced in a study of blood T cells in healthy people across ages. A second PCR of about 7 to 11 cycles used a sample-barcoded 5' primer and a J-beta primer mix. Via MiXCR, TCRdb re-called the 5' RACE reads, giving one row per CDR3 protein. The repertoire holds fewer than 900,000 distinct CDR3 sequences, roughly 47% seen once, with around a fifth in the top ten. The sequenced material came from blood. Receptors were obtained from a woman in her fifties or sixties in good health.

V is TRBV11-1 and J is TRBJ2-6, with TRBD1 identical over 9 bases. V was pared by 3 bases and J by 2 bases, with 17 bases of the junction left unmatched. The CDR3 sequence is 21 residues long. Per germline, CDR1 SGHAT and CDR2 FQDESV (reference sequence). The CDR3 spells CASSFPSLAGTGHAGANVLTF. The CDR3 nucleotides are TGTGCCAGCAGCTTCCCGTCGTTAGCCGGGACAGGGCACGCTGGGGCCAACGTCCTGACTTTC.

In this sample, this clonotype turned up once. A read error may explain this, as a much larger clone is one base away. The gene calls are TRBV29-1 and TRBJ2-5; 7 bases fit TRBD2. Trimming at V came to 3 bases and at J to 11 bases, leaving 15 bases not matched to a gene. Germline V gene lookup returns CDR1 SQVTM and CDR2 ANQGSEA. The CDR3 runs 14 residues. The CDR3 sequence is CSVDDRTSVNEQYF. The CDR3 DNA reads TGCAGCGTTGACGACCGGACTAGTGTTAATGAGCAGTACTTC.

This clonotype was seen just once. A much larger clone lies a single base off, so this may be a read error. In DNA, the CDR3 is TGTGCCATCAGTGAGAGAAATCAGTCCCAGCATTTT. It codes for CAISERNQSQHF. The V call is TRBV10-3, the J call TRBJ1-5; the D is unclear. The CDR3 length is 12 residues. Germline lookup yields CDR1 ENHRY and CDR2 SYGVKD.

The chain links TRBV20-1 to TRBJ2-7; 14 nucleotides agree with TRBD2. Germline CDR1 is DFQATT and CDR2 is SNEGSKA (reference sequence). This CDR3 has 18 amino acids. V shed 5 bases, J shed 3 bases, and the junction held 15 bases outside the gene matches. The CDR3 loop is CSARIGLAGGTRDYEQYF. The CDR3 DNA follows: TGCAGTGCTCGTATCGGACTAGCGGGAGGCACACGTGACTACGAGCAGTACTTC.

The table lists this clonotype with many counts. CDR3: CSVNLGGGDTQYF. The CDR3 DNA reads TGCAGCGTTAACCTCGGGGGAGGGGATACGCAGTATTTT. V is TRBV29-1 and J is TRBJ2-3, with 7 bases identical to TRBD2. With 5 bases clipped from V and 6 bases from J, the junction kept 8 bases outside the gene matches. Germline V gives CDR1 SQVTM, CDR2 ANQGSEA. The CDR3 extends over 13 amino acids.

J is TRBJ2-4 and V is TRBV20-1; 10 positions match TRBD2. The CDR3 totals 17 residues. V lost 6 bases and J lost 8; bases outside the gene matches: 19. Germline CDR1 and CDR2: DFQATT and SNEGSKA (reference sequence). The DNA for the CDR3 is TGCAGTGCGCATGCAGGGGCCGAGCGGGAGGGGGTTGACATTCAGTACTTC. Its translation: CSAHAGAEREGVDIQYF.

The genes are TRBV20-1 and TRBJ1-2; D not resolved. Germline-derived CDR1 and CDR2 are DFQATT and SNEGSKA (reference sequence). This CDR3 is built from 13 residues. Trimming cost V 3 bases and J 7 bases, with 15 bases left between them. The CDR3 sequence: CSAREEGGGGYTF. The CDR3, as DNA: TGCAGTGCTAGGGAAGAGGGAGGCGGTGGCTACACCTTC.

This clonotype occurred a few times. This chain connects TRBV15 to TRBJ2-1; no reliable D call. V was trimmed by 1 base and J by 11 bases, leaving 12 bases between them. The CDR3 is made up of 13 amino acids. Germline CDR1 and CDR2: LNHNV and YYDKDF (reference sequence). This chain's CDR3 is CATSRVNGPKQFF. CDR3 DNA sequence: TGTGCCACCAGCAGAGTAAACGGACCAAAGCAGTTCTTC.

This clonotype was found a few times. The chain combines TRBV7-3 with TRBJ2-6, with 9 bases that match TRBD1. The CDR3 has 21 residues. Germline CDR1 reads SGHTA; CDR2 reads FQGTGA. Losses at the gene ends were 5 bases for V and 0 bases for J; bases not matched to a gene: 17. CDR3 nucleotide sequence: TGTGCCAGCAGCCCTGGGCTGACCCGGGACAGGGTCCTCTCTGGGGCCAACGTCCTGACTTTC. This translates into CASSPGLTRDRVLSGANVLTF.

The gene calls are TRBV28 and TRBJ1-2, with D possibly matching TRBD1 (6 bases). V lost 8 bases, J lost 8 bases, and 27 bases lay in between. The CDR3 has 16 amino acids. Germline V lookup: CDR1 MDHEN, CDR2 SYDVKM. CDR3 residues: CASCFGGGRIVGGYTF. The CDR3 DNA reads TGTGCCAGCTGCTTTGGGGGCGGTCGAATCGTAGGGGGCTACACCTTC.

The V and J genes are TRBV20-1 and TRBJ1-1; 10 positions agree with TRBD1. The V gene's germline CDR1 is DFQATT and CDR2 SNEGSKA (reference sequence). The CDR3 runs to 14 residues. V dropped 4 bases and J dropped 2; count of bases not matched to a gene: 4. CDR3 sequence: CSATRTGGNTEAFF. As DNA, the CDR3 is TGCAGTGCTACAAGGACAGGGGGTAACACTGAAGCTTTCTTT.

This clonotype was seen only a few times. J is TRBJ2-5 and V is TRBV20-1, with unresolved D. The CDR3 length is 12 residues. Deletions cut 0 bases from V and 11 bases from J, with 13 bases between. Germline assignment: CDR1 DFQATT and CDR2 SNEGSKA (reference sequence). CDR3 bases: TGCAGTGCTAGAGATTCGGGCCCTGAGCAGTACTTC. This gives the protein CSARDSGPEQYF.

There are many counts of this clonotype. V usage is TRBV7-2 and J usage is TRBJ2-1; 10 bases are shared with TRBD2. The V and J ends lost 1 base and 5 bases, in that order; junction bases with no gene match: 5. Germline V gives CDR1 SGHTA, CDR2 FQGNSA. This CDR3 comprises 16 residues. CDR3 DNA sequence: TGTGCCAGCAGCTTAGGGGTAGCGGGAGGTCACAATGAGCAGTTCTTC. Its protein is CASSLGVAGGHNEQFF.

J is TRBJ2-5 and V is TRBV5-1, with D unclear. Germline V lookup: CDR1 SGHRS, CDR2 YFSETQ. V lost 4 bases, J lost 2 bases, and 12 bases lay in between. CDR3 length: 14 residues. The CDR3 DNA reads as TGCGCCAGCAGCCTAACACAGCCTCAAGAGACCCAGTACTTC. Amino acid sequence: CASSLTQPQETQYF.

This clonotype was seen at least ten times. The chain joins TRBV6-5 to TRBJ2-6; 7 nucleotides align to TRBD2. Germline V gene lookup returns CDR1 MNHEY and CDR2 SVGAGI. Losses at the gene ends were 6 bases for V and 0 bases for J; bases not matched to a gene: 11. There are 18 residues in the CDR3. This CDR3 reads CASRYAGGGVSGANVLTF. The CDR3 DNA reads TGTGCCAGCAGATACGCTGGGGGAGGGGTCTCTGGGGCCAACGTCCTGACTTTC.

The chain links TRBV30 to TRBJ2-1, with D perhaps TRBD1 or TRBD2 (5 bases each). Trimming left V 8 bases short and J 6 bases short, with 17 bases between. The CDR3 runs to 13 residues. CDR1 is GTSNPN, CDR2 SVGIG, per germline (reference sequence). CDR3 nucleotides: TGTGCCGGAGGCAGGGTTTTGGTCAATGAGCAGTTCTTC. It codes for CAGGRVLVNEQFF.

This chain connects TRBV6-2 or TRBV6-3 to TRBJ2-3; D is ambiguous. V dropped 7 bases and J dropped 0 bases, with 20 bases sitting between them. This CDR3 is built from 17 residues. The germline CDR1 and CDR2 sequences are MNHEY and SVGEGT. CDR3 DNA sequence: TGTGCCAGCATTCAAGCTGGGGTCCTCGCTAGCACAGATACGCAGTATTTT. This codes for CASIQAGVLASTDTQYF.

J is TRBJ2-7 and V is TRBV20-1, with 11 bases lining up with TRBD2. CDR3 size: 15 residues. The V segment lost 1 base and the J segment 0 bases; nucleotides outside the gene matches: 2. Germline loops: CDR1 DFQATT, CDR2 SNEGSKA (reference sequence). The CDR3: CSARGLAGSSYEQYF. For the CDR3, the DNA is TGCAGTGCTAGAGGACTAGCGGGGAGCTCCTACGAGCAGTACTTC.

The sample holds many counts of this clonotype. Relative to the germline gene, one junction end is altered; a read error may explain this. The chain has TRBV18 and TRBJ2-1; the D gene is possibly TRBD1 (6 bases). This CDR3 comprises 12 residues. Germline V gene lookup returns CDR1 KGHSH and CDR2 LQKENI. The CDR3 DNA sequence: TGCGCCAGCAGCCCAGGGGAAGGAGAGCAGTTCTTC. This translates into CASSPGEGEQFF.

This clonotype was seen more than once but under ten times. The V gene is TRBV20-1, the J gene TRBJ2-1, with 9 bases identical to TRBD1. Trimming removed 1 base from V and 7 bases from J; junction bases left unmatched: 11. Germline V CDR1 and CDR2: DFQATT, SNEGSKA (reference sequence). The CDR3 length is 16 residues. DNA for the CDR3: TGCAGTGCTAGAGGAGCCTCCGGGACAGGGATAAATGAGCAGTTCTTC. This sequence encodes CSARGASGTGINEQFF.

Only a few counts were recorded for this clonotype. The rearrangement uses TRBV12-3 or TRBV12-4 and TRBJ2-7; 10 bases align to TRBD2. Unmatched junction bases numbered 9, after V lost 6 bases and J lost 4 bases. This CDR3 has 15 residues. In DNA, the CDR3 is TGTGCCAGCAGACCAACCGGGACTAGCGATTACGAGCAGTACTTC. This gives the protein CASRPTGTSDYEQYF.